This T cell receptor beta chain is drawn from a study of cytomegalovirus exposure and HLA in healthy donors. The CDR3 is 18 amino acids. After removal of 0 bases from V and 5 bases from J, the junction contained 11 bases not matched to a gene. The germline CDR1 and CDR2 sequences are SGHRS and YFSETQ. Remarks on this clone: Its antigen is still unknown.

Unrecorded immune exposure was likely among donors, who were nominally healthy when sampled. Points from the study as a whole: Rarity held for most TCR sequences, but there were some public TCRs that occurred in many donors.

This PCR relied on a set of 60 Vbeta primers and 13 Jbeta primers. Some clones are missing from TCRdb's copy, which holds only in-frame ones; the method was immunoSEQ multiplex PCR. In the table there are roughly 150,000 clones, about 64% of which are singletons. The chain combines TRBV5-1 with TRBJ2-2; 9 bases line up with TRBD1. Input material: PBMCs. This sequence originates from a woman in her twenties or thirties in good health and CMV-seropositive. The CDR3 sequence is CASSLARSDRGWTGELFF. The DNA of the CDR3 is TGCGCCAGCAGCTTGGCCAGGTCTGACAGGGGGTGGACCGGGGAGCTGTTTTTT.